Below, 7 T cell receptor beta chains from the same sample are listed, as sequenced in a study of blood T cell repertoires in COVID-19 (dated by TCRdb to about 2020). The library was built by means of the immunoSEQ multiplex PCR assay. TCRdb holds this immuneACCESS table with in-frame rearrangements only. Some clones are missing; in checked studies, unresolved V genes explain under half, and the rest has no known cause. The sample table holds more than 55,000 clones, of which roughly 90% were seen once. In total, the top ten clones hold just under 4.5% of the sample. The sequencing input was peripheral blood. Receptor source: a man aged 50-59 years with active COVID-19.

The rearrangement links TRBV3-1 (or the pseudogene TRBV3-2) to TRBJ2-6, with 8 bases that match TRBD1. This CDR3 is built from 20 residues. V lost 5 bases to trimming and J lost 0 bases; unmatched junction nucleotides: 15. CDR1 and CDR2 from the germline V gene are LGHDT and YNNKEL (reference sequence). CDR3 sequence reads: CASSSRDRNLLSSGANVLTF. The CDR3 DNA reads TGTGCCAGCAGCTCCCGGGACAGGAATCTTCTTAGCTCTGGGGCCAACGTCCTGACTTTC.

The chain employs TRBV6-5 and TRBJ2-3; D call uncertain. The CDR3 totals 14 residues. CDR1 and CDR2 from the germline V gene are MNHEY and SVGAGI. Trimming removed 7 bases from V and 4 bases from J, with 15 bases in between. CDR3 in amino acids: CASMLNHGSDTQYF. CDR3 nucleotides: TGTGCCAGCATGCTTAACCACGGGTCAGATACGCAGTATTTT.

This chain connects TRBV7-9 to TRBJ2-1; D may be TRBD2 (8 bases). Germline V gene lookup returns CDR1 SEHNR and CDR2 FQNEAQ (reference sequence). V lost 2 bases to trimming and J lost 2 bases, with 16 bases between them. The CDR3 is 17 amino acids. CDR3 nucleotides: TGTGCCAGCAGCTTAAGGGGGCGGCGGGAGGCCTACAATGAGCAGTTCTTC. Its protein product is CASSLRGRREAYNEQFF.

V and J are TRBV24-1 and TRBJ2-2, with 9 bases fitting TRBD2. The CDR3 sequence is 16 residues long. After removal of 4 bases from V and 4 bases from J, the junction contained 6 bases not matched to a gene. In germline, CDR1 is KGHDR, CDR2 SFDVKD. CDR3 coding DNA: TGTGCCACCAGTGAGGTTAGCGGGAGTGGCACCGGGGAGCTGTTTTTT. Its protein product is CATSEVSGSGTGELFF.

The gene calls are TRBV6-5 and TRBJ2-7, with 10 bases aligning to TRBD2. The CDR3 totals 14 residues. With V trimmed by 4 bases and J by 7 bases, 7 bases remained unmatched. Germline-derived CDR1 and CDR2 are MNHEY and SVGAGI. In DNA, the CDR3 is TGTGCCAGCAGTTTGAGCGGGAGGGCCGTTGAGCAGTACTTC. This encodes CASSLSGRAVEQYF.

The chain couples TRBV15 to TRBJ1-2; D gene uncertain. Germline CDR1 is LNHNV and CDR2 is YYDKDF (reference sequence). Trimming removed 8 bases from V and 4 bases from J, with 11 bases in between. The CDR3 is 12 residues long. The CDR3 DNA follows: TGTGCCACCGGAGGCTCCATCTATGGCTACACCTTC. It yields the protein CATGGSIYGYTF.

This sequence joins TRBV15 and TRBJ2-2; D is perhaps TRBD1 (6 bases). The length of the CDR3 is 15 residues. V dropped 1 base and J dropped 5 bases, with 11 bases sitting between them. CDR1 and CDR2 (germline): LNHNV, YYDKDF (reference sequence). The CDR3 reads CATSRGQGWTGELFF. CDR3 sequence (DNA): TGTGCCACCAGCAGAGGTCAGGGGTGGACCGGGGAGCTGTTTTTT.